What follows are 31 T cell receptor beta chains derived from one specimen sequenced in a study of blood T cells in healthy people across ages (dated by TCRdb to about 2015). Library preparation was by 5' RACE. Sequencing was carried out with an Illumina HiSeq 2500. A second PCR of roughly 6 to 12 cycles was performed with a sample-barcoded 5' primer and a J-beta primer mix. The public reads were quality trimmed at Q25 with fastp and then assembled into clones with MiXCR by TCRdb, keeping productive beta chains. Identical CDR3 proteins give one entry, which carries the most common genes and DNA. The sample profile shows 1.5 million to 2 million distinct CDR3 sequences; 28% of them were found once. Together, the top ten hold 7% to 9% of the sample. Input material: blood. These receptors were taken from a woman aged 25 to 45 in good health.

The rearrangement links TRBV20-1 to TRBJ1-2; D is uncertain. Germline V gene data show CDR1 as DFQATT and CDR2 as SNEGSKA (reference sequence). Deletions cut 5 bases from V and 4 bases from J, with 14 bases between. The CDR3 is 13 residues long. The CDR3 bases are TGCAGTGCTCGGGCCTTCGGTGGCTATGGCTACACCTTC. It translates to CSARAFGGYGYTF.

In its sample, this clonotype was seen once. A much larger clone sits a single nucleotide away, making a read error possible. This sequence joins TRBV5-1 and TRBJ2-7; the D is unclear. Germline CDR1 and CDR2: SGHRS and YFSETQ. The length of the CDR3 is 15 residues. The CDR3 DNA reads TGCGCCGGCAGCCCCGGTGGTAGGAGCTCCTACGAGCAGTACTTC. This translates into CAGSPGGRSSYEQYF.

Concerning this clonotype itself: Possible read error: a much larger clone is one base away. This rearrangement joins TRBV20-1 to TRBJ2-4; 7 positions agree with TRBD2. The J call may not be correct, given that the DNA end is closer to TRBJ2-7. Germline loops: CDR1 DFQATT, CDR2 SNEGSKA (reference sequence). The CDR3 contains 14 residues. The CDR3 loop is CRARVPAGTYEQYF. The CDR3 DNA reads TGCAGGGCTAGAGTCCCAGCGGGGACCTACGAGCAGTACTTC.

Only a few counts were recorded for this clonotype. The V gene is TRBV27, the J gene TRBJ1-2; 7 nucleotides agree with TRBD1. The length of the CDR3 is 14 residues. CDR1 MNHEY and CDR2 SMNVEV come from the germline V gene (reference sequence). V lost 7 bases, J lost 2 bases, and 7 bases stayed unmatched. In DNA, the CDR3 is TGTGCCAGCATGAGGACAGGCTACAACTATGGCTACACCTTC. Protein sequence: CASMRTGYNYGYTF.

On this clonotype: This may be a read error, as it is one base from a much larger clone. The J gene is TRBJ2-4, the V gene TRBV5-1; 7 bases map to TRBD2. Germline V lookup: CDR1 SGHRS, CDR2 YFSETQ. V shed 4 bases, J shed 13 bases, and the junction held 20 bases outside the gene matches. This CDR3 is 16 amino acids long. Here the CDR3 DNA reads TGCGCCAGCAGCCCAGGAGGGACTAACGGGGAACTTGTGCAGTACTTC. Translated: CASSPGGTNGELVQYF.

The V call is TRBV3-1, the J call TRBJ1-1; D perhaps matches TRBD1 (6 bases). Germline V gene lookup returns CDR1 LGHDT and CDR2 YNNKEL (reference sequence). CDR3 length equals 15 residues. The V end lost 0 bases, the J end lost 5 bases, and 13 bases lay between the germline ends. CDR3 nucleotide sequence: TGTGCCAGCAGCCAAGAGGCGGGGGGGGCAACTGAAGCTTTCTTT. This translates into CASSQEAGGATEAFF.

This clonotype was observed many times. The chain joins TRBV5-1 to TRBJ2-7; the D call may be TRBD1 or TRBD2 (7 bases each). Trimming took 4 bases from V and 3 from J, leaving 20 bases between them. This CDR3 region has 16 residues. CDR1 SGHRS and CDR2 YFSETQ come from the germline V gene. The CDR3 DNA reads as TGCGCCAGCAGCGGCAAGCGGGACAGTGGGAACTACGAGCAGTACTTC. It specifies CASSGKRDSGNYEQYF. The full variable domain, its missing parts supplied by reference TRBV5-1 and TRBJ2-7, is KAGVTQTPRYLIKTRGQQVTLSCSPISGHRSVSWYQQTPGQGLQFLFEYFSETQRNKGNFPGRFSGRQFSNSRSEMNVSTLELGDSALYLCASSGKRDSGNYEQYFGPGTRLTVT.

This clonotype was seen a handful of times. Here the CDR3 DNA reads TGTGCTAGTGGTTTGACGGGCCAGCCGAACACTGAAGCTTTCTTT. Protein product: CASGLTGQPNTEAFF. This chain joins TRBV12-5 and TRBJ1-1; no reliable D call. Trimming took off 2 bases at V and 1 base at J, with 11 bases between the two ends. Germline V CDR1 and CDR2: LGHNT, FRNRAP. The CDR3 extends over 15 amino acids.

V usage is TRBV20-1 and J usage is TRBJ1-5; D gene uncertain. V lost 1 base to trimming and J lost 5 bases, with 15 bases between them. This CDR3 is 15 amino acids long. Germline lookup yields CDR1 DFQATT and CDR2 SNEGSKA (reference sequence). The CDR3 region is CSARVATAGDQPQHF. The CDR3 DNA reads TGCAGTGCTAGAGTCGCGACGGCCGGGGATCAGCCCCAGCATTTT.

The chain has TRBV30 and TRBJ1-1, with D possibly TRBD1 on 5 matching bases. Trimming removed 2 bases from V and 7 bases from J, with 11 bases in between. The CDR3 is made up of 12 amino acids. Germline V CDR1 and CDR2: GTSNPN, SVGIG (reference sequence). The CDR3 nucleotides read TGTGCCTGGAGTACAGGAAGGGGTGAAGCTTTCTTT. This encodes CAWSTGRGEAFF. Full variable domain (remainder filled in from reference TRBV30 and TRBJ1-1): SQTIHQWPATLVQPVGSPLSLECTVEGTSNPNLYWYRQAAGRGLQLLFYSVGIGQISSEVPQNLSASRPQDRQFILSSKKLLLSDSGFYLCAWSTGRGEAFFGQGTRLTVV.

This clonotype was recorded many times. The rearrangement joins TRBV12-3 or TRBV12-4 to TRBJ2-1, with no clear D. Trimming removed 5 bases from V and 6 bases from J, with 20 bases in between. This CDR3 is 16 amino acids long. The CDR3 is CASSPGSSRTVNEQFF. The CDR3 nucleotides are TGTGCCAGCAGTCCCGGGTCTTCACGAACCGTCAATGAGCAGTTCTTC.

This clonotype has more than one count but fewer than ten. The rearrangement uses TRBV20-1 and TRBJ1-1, with D perhaps matching TRBD1 (5 bases). This CDR3 is built from 14 residues. The germline V and J ends were trimmed by 0 bases and 5 bases, with 13 bases remaining between them. Germline CDR1 is DFQATT and CDR2 is SNEGSKA (reference sequence). CDR3: CSARDPQGLTEAFF. Here the CDR3 DNA reads TGCAGTGCTAGAGATCCTCAGGGTCTGACTGAAGCTTTCTTT.

There are a few counts of this clonotype. This chain joins TRBV12-3 or TRBV12-4 and TRBJ1-5; possibly TRBD1 for D (5 bases). Trimming took 5 bases from V and 4 from J, leaving 24 bases between them. The CDR3 has 18 amino acids. The CDR3 region has the DNA TGTGCCAGCAGTCTTACCCTCACGTGGGGGGGACGGAATCAGCCCCAGCATTTT. Residues: CASSLTLTWGGRNQPQHF.

In its sample, this clonotype was seen many times. The chain carries TRBV29-1 and TRBJ1-2; the D gene is possibly TRBD1 (5 bases). The CDR3 loop spans 13 amino acids. Trimming stripped 7 bases from V and 2 bases from J, with 14 bases between. Germline CDR1 reads SQVTM; CDR2 reads ANQGSEA. In DNA, the CDR3 is TGCAGCGGCACGGGGGGGTCGAACTATGGCTACACCTTC. As protein: CSGTGGSNYGYTF.

The chain uses TRBV18 and TRBJ2-7; TRBD1 aligns across 7 bases. The germline V gene has CDR1 KGHSH and CDR2 LQKENI. After removal of 3 bases from V and 5 bases from J, the junction contained 7 bases not matched to a gene. The CDR3 runs to 14 residues. CDR3 protein: CASSPVTGFNEQYF. The DNA for the CDR3 is TGTGCCAGCTCACCTGTGACAGGGTTCAACGAGCAGTACTTC. Based on the CDR3 plus reference TRBV18 and TRBJ2-7, the full variable domain is NAGVMQNPRHLVRRRGQEARLRCSPMKGHSHVYWYRQLPEEGLKFMVYLQKENIIDESGMPKERFSAEFPKEGPSILRIQQVVRGDSAAYFCASSPVTGFNEQYFGPGTRLTVT.

The chain uses TRBV9 and TRBJ1-3; D gene ambiguous. The CDR3 runs to 15 residues. V was trimmed by 0 bases and J by 0 bases, leaving 7 bases between them. Germline CDR1 SGDLS, CDR2 YYNGEE. CDR3 residues: CASSVVPSSGNTIYF. The DNA of the CDR3 is TGTGCCAGCAGCGTAGTCCCGAGCTCTGGAAACACCATATATTTT.

This rearrangement joins TRBV30 to TRBJ1-4; D unclear. This CDR3 has 13 residues. Germline V gene data show CDR1 as GTSNPN and CDR2 as SVGIG (reference sequence). Trimming cost V 0 bases and J 7 bases, with 9 bases left between them. The CDR3 coding sequence is TGTGCCTGGAGTGTACAGATCAGTGAAAAACTGTTTTTT. It translates to CAWSVQISEKLFF.

The genes are TRBV2 and TRBJ1-1; D call uncertain. Trimming shortened V by 4 bases and J by 1 base, and 7 bases separated the two germline ends. The CDR3 loop spans 13 amino acids. The germline V gene encodes CDR1 SNHLY and CDR2 FYNNEI. The CDR3 is CASSVNGNTEAFF. CDR3 DNA sequence: TGTGCCAGCAGTGTGAACGGGAACACTGAAGCTTTCTTT.

A note on this clonotype: A read error may be the cause here, since a much bigger clone is one base away. The chain recombines TRBV29-1 with TRBJ2-1; D ambiguous. The J call may be incorrect, as the DNA end agrees better with TRBJ2-7. Germline CDR1 is SQVTM and CDR2 is ANQGSEA. The CDR3 contains 12 residues. As DNA, the CDR3 is TGCAGCGTTGGGACCGGGTACAATGAGCAGTACTTC. Its translation is CSVGTGYNEQYF.

This clonotype was detected once. The chain recombines TRBV27 with TRBJ1-5, with TRBD1 matching over 8 bases. Losses at the gene ends were 9 bases for V and 1 base for J; bases not matched to a gene: 5. The CDR3 sequence is 14 residues long. Looked up from germline, CDR1 is MNHEY and CDR2 is SMNVEV (reference sequence). This CDR3 reads CASRDRTSNQPQHF. CDR3 nucleotides: TGTGCCAGTCGGGACAGGACGAGCAATCAGCCCCAGCATTTT.

This clonotype was recorded at least ten times. The J gene is TRBJ2-4, the V gene TRBV5-1; 7 nucleotides line up with TRBD1. Germline V gene lookup returns CDR1 SGHRS and CDR2 YFSETQ. The CDR3 has 15 residues. V shed 4 bases and J 1 base; nucleotides not matched to a gene: 5. The CDR3 reads CASSGTGVAKNIQYF. CDR3 DNA sequence: TGCGCCAGCAGCGGAACAGGGGTGGCCAAAAACATTCAGTACTTC.

The rearrangement joins TRBV30 to TRBJ2-3; 7 bases match TRBD2. The germline V gene encodes CDR1 GTSNPN and CDR2 SVGIG (reference sequence). V was clipped by 3 bases and J by 5 bases; unmatched bases: 11. The CDR3 consists of 15 residues. The chain's CDR3 is CAWRSGGSWEDTQYF. For the CDR3, the DNA is TGTGCCTGGAGATCCGGCGGGAGCTGGGAAGATACGCAGTATTTT.

As for this clonotype: An end of the junction does not agree with germline; a read error may underlie this. This chain joins TRBV20-1 and TRBJ1-5, with D tentatively TRBD1 (6 bases). This CDR3 is built from 14 residues. Germline V gene data show CDR1 as DFQATT and CDR2 as SNEGSKA (reference sequence). The CDR3 DNA is TGCAGTGCAAGAGGGGGTACGGGCAATCAGCCCCAGCATTTT. This encodes CSARGGTGNQPQHF.

The rearrangement joins TRBV3-1 to TRBJ2-7; 8 bases line up with TRBD2. The V gene's germline CDR1 is LGHDT and CDR2 YNNKEL (reference sequence). Germline trimming cut 1 base from V and 4 bases from J; bases unmatched to any gene: 6. This CDR3 has 15 residues. In nucleotides, the CDR3 is TGTGCCAGCAGCCAAGTCCCGGGGGGGTATTACGAGCAGTACTTC. Translated, it gives CASSQVPGGYYEQYF.

V gene TRBV6-5 combines with J gene TRBJ1-4; D call uncertain. The V and J ends lost 2 bases and 4 bases respectively, with 26 bases between them. The V gene's germline CDR1 is MNHEY and CDR2 SVGAGI. The CDR3 is made up of 20 amino acids. CDR3 DNA sequence: TGTGCCAGCAGTTACGGGTCGTTAGGGCAACAAGGCGGCTATAATGAAAAACTGTTTTTT. As protein: CASSYGSLGQQGGYNEKLFF.

There are a few counts of this clonotype. V is TRBV10-3 and J is TRBJ1-1, with 7 positions matching TRBD1. CDR3 length equals 14 residues. Trimming took 4 bases from V and 4 from J; bases not matched to a gene: 6. Germline V gene lookup returns CDR1 ENHRY and CDR2 SYGVKD. CDR3 in amino acids: CAISVEGARTEAFF. The CDR3 region has the DNA TGTGCCATCAGTGTTGAGGGGGCGCGCACTGAAGCTTTCTTT.

This clonotype was found a few times. The chain combines TRBV7-2 with TRBJ2-5; D gene unclear. With 5 bases removed from V and 2 bases from J, the gap between germline ends came to 9 bases. The CDR3 loop spans 13 amino acids. The germline CDR1 and CDR2 sequences are SGHTA and FQGNSA. CDR3 bases: TGTGCCAGCAGCACGGCGGAACAAGAGACCCAGTACTTC. As protein: CASSTAEQETQYF.

The gene calls are TRBV9 and TRBJ1-1; D call uncertain. Germline V gives CDR1 SGDLS, CDR2 YYNGEE. Trimming removed 3 bases from V and 5 bases from J, with 14 bases in between. This CDR3 has 14 amino acids. The CDR3 region is CASSAQYTGTEAFF. The CDR3 bases are TGTGCCAGCAGCGCCCAATACACGGGGACTGAAGCTTTCTTT. The whole variable domain, filled in from reference TRBV9 and TRBJ1-1, reads DSGVTQTPKHLITATGQRVTLRCSPRSGDLSVYWYQQSLDQGLQFLIQYYNGEERAKGNILERFSAQQFPDLHSELNLSSLELGDSALYFCASSAQYTGTEAFFGQGTRLTVV.

This clonotype was seen many times. V is TRBV7-6 and J is TRBJ2-7, with D possibly matching TRBD1 (6 bases). V was shortened by 5 bases and J by 6 bases, with 17 bases between the two germline ends. CDR1 is SGHVS, CDR2 FNYEAQ, per germline. This CDR3 is 14 amino acids long. Here the CDR3 reads CASSPRTAKTEQYF. For the CDR3, the DNA is TGTGCCAGCAGCCCGAGGACAGCGAAGACCGAGCAGTACTTC.

The chain combines TRBV29-1 with TRBJ2-1; D possibly corresponds to TRBD1 (6 bases). Germline V lookup: CDR1 SQVTM, CDR2 ANQGSEA. This CDR3 is 15 amino acids long. V was shortened by 4 bases and J by 7 bases, with 20 bases between the two germline ends. CDR3 in amino acids: CSVGEMRGYSNEQFF. The CDR3 nucleotides read TGCAGCGTTGGAGAAATGAGGGGGTACTCTAATGAGCAGTTCTTC.

The chain carries TRBV7-9 and TRBJ2-7, with 7 bases that match TRBD1. The CDR3 is 15 amino acids. Germline V gene lookup returns CDR1 SEHNR and CDR2 FQNEAQ (reference sequence). V lost 5 bases and J lost 2; bases outside the gene matches: 9. The chain's CDR3 is CASSAPRGKTYEQYF. The CDR3 region has the DNA TGTGCCAGCAGCGCCCCCAGGGGGAAAACCTACGAGCAGTACTTC. The variable domain in full, with the rest retrieved from reference TRBV7-9 and TRBJ2-7, is DTGVSQNPRHKITKRGQNVTFRCDPISEHNRLYWYRQTLGQGPEFLTYFQNEAQLEKSRLLSDRFSAERPKGSFSTLEIQRTEQGDSAMYLCASSAPRGKTYEQYFGPGTRLTVT.